Given below is one T cell receptor beta chain in context. What it binds is unknown. This PCR relied on a set of 60 Vbeta primers and 13 Jbeta primers. Using immunoSEQ multiplex PCR, the repertoire was profiled, and TCRdb retains in-frame clones only, with some absent. The sample holds some 100,000 clones; over 60% are singletons and the top ten take more than 3.5%. V shed 2 bases and J 1 base; nucleotides not matched to a gene: 6. Germline V CDR1 and CDR2: SGHTA, FQGNSA. CDR3 length: 16 residues. The data belong to a study of cytomegalovirus exposure and HLA in healthy donors. Whole-study results and caveats: Across all donors, roughly uniform sequencing depth was an assumption of the presence/absence analyses.

This clonotype was obtained from a female donor in good health and CMV-seropositive. The chain is built from TRBV7-2 and TRBJ2-3, with 7 bases that match TRBD1. The sample consisted of PBMCs. The CDR3 DNA sequence: TGTGCCAGCAGCTTATATATAGGGGGCGGCACAGATACGCAGTATTTT. This codes for CASSLYIGGGTDTQYF.